A selection of T cell receptor beta chains follows, all from one sample in a study of T-cell reconstitution after alpha-beta-depleted transplantation in children. In TCRdb, the PCR reads were re-called with MiXCR into one record per CDR3 protein. The table lists 230,000 or so distinct CDR3 sequences, 9% to 10% of them singletons. The sample was PBMCs from the stem cell graft donor, taken from the stem cell graft. The receptors were gathered from a human donor who donated a stem cell graft to a child with SCID. Both conserved end residues are trimmed from each CDR3. Fields, in order: V gene, J gene, CDR3 protein.

v_gene: TRBV20-1
j_gene: TRBJ1-5
CDR3aa: SASKTDQPQH

v_gene: TRBV12-3/TRBV12-4
j_gene: TRBJ2-7
CDR3aa: ASRQPGTLSYEQY

v_gene: TRBV20-1
j_gene: TRBJ1-3
CDR3aa: CVSPPLPGVGRNTIY

v_gene: TRBV5-6
j_gene: TRBJ2-3
CDR3aa: ASSLAGTASTDTQY

v_gene: TRBV5-1
j_gene: TRBJ2-3
CDR3aa: ASSSPGGRVTSDTQY

v_gene: TRBV20-1
j_gene: TRBJ2-4
CDR3aa: SGGLARTKNIQY

v_gene: TRBV7-9
j_gene: TRBJ2-2
CDR3aa: ASSFQRRELF

v_gene: TRBV5-6
j_gene: TRBJ2-5
CDR3aa: ASSLDVSGGQETQY

v_gene: TRBV12-3/TRBV12-4
j_gene: TRBJ1-2
CDR3aa: ASSPNPQYYGYT

v_gene: TRBV20-1
j_gene: TRBJ2-5
CDR3aa: SARGRWGRLDQETQY

v_gene: TRBV12-3/TRBV12-4
j_gene: TRBJ2-7
CDR3aa: ASTPSQPGQGIHEQY

v_gene: TRBV27
j_gene: TRBJ1-5
CDR3aa: ASSFGQGDQPQH

v_gene: TRBV7-3
j_gene: TRBJ2-2
CDR3aa: ASSLGPIGGELF

v_gene: TRBV5-1
j_gene: TRBJ2-1
CDR3aa: ASSNPTGDLYNEQF

v_gene: TRBV5-1
j_gene: TRBJ2-7
CDR3aa: ASSRDRRIYEQY

v_gene: TRBV11-2
j_gene: TRBJ2-2
CDR3aa: ASSFFLAGPPGELF

v_gene: TRBV18
j_gene: TRBJ2-5
CDR3aa: ASSPKRLNAQETQY

v_gene: TRBV20-1
j_gene: TRBJ2-2
CDR3aa: SAPGGAAGELF

v_gene: TRBV5-4
j_gene: TRBJ1-2
CDR3aa: ASSLGRLSYGYT

v_gene: TRBV5-1
j_gene: TRBJ1-4
CDR3aa: TSSLESLSHNKKLF

v_gene: TRBV5-1
j_gene: TRBJ2-5
CDR3aa: ASSSLTSGGAETQY

v_gene: TRBV7-9
j_gene: TRBJ1-4
CDR3aa: ASSTQQGEHEKLF

v_gene: TRBV5-1
j_gene: TRBJ1-1
CDR3aa: ASSSMTGGNTEAF

v_gene: TRBV7-2
j_gene: TRBJ1-4
CDR3aa: ASSPGEGIGSTNEKLF

v_gene: TRBV20-1
j_gene: TRBJ1-1
CDR3aa: SAGSVASEAF

v_gene: TRBV6-5
j_gene: TRBJ1-5
CDR3aa: ASSLSEAVQPQH

v_gene: TRBV7-2
j_gene: TRBJ1-2
CDR3aa: AVQGRPGGGYT

v_gene: TRBV5-6
j_gene: TRBJ2-2
CDR3aa: ASSLNAPGEFGELF

v_gene: TRBV20-1
j_gene: TRBJ2-7
CDR3aa: SARVQSGSYEQY

v_gene: TRBV5-1
j_gene: TRBJ2-7
CDR3aa: ASSLGVTTYEQY

v_gene: TRBV7-2
j_gene: TRBJ2-3
CDR3aa: ASSFGRGLGTDTQY

v_gene: TRBV7-9
j_gene: TRBJ2-3
CDR3aa: ASSLSTHTDTQY

v_gene: TRBV20-1
j_gene: TRBJ2-2
CDR3aa: SASISGPNTGELF

v_gene: TRBV10-3
j_gene: TRBJ1-1
CDR3aa: AISPGPNTEAF

v_gene: TRBV28
j_gene: TRBJ2-2
CDR3aa: ASRVQGANTGELF

v_gene: TRBV6-2/TRBV6-3
j_gene: TRBJ2-5
CDR3aa: ASSYRRGLETQY

v_gene: TRBV12-3/TRBV12-4
j_gene: TRBJ1-2
CDR3aa: ASRDRISGYT

v_gene: TRBV7-3
j_gene: TRBJ2-5
CDR3aa: ASSLITGIGNRGLPQETQY

v_gene: TRBV29-1
j_gene: TRBJ2-7
CDR3aa: SVERGAGDYEQY

v_gene: TRBV28
j_gene: TRBJ1-3
CDR3aa: ASSSLEGNTIY

v_gene: TRBV7-8
j_gene: TRBJ1-4
CDR3aa: ASSLGSGREKLF

v_gene: TRBV11-1
j_gene: TRBJ2-1
CDR3aa: ASSSGLAGARTYNEQF

v_gene: TRBV9
j_gene: TRBJ2-7
CDR3aa: ASSVVHGSSYEQY

v_gene: TRBV25-1
j_gene: TRBJ2-7
CDR3aa: ASSEPGSVYEQY

v_gene: TRBV20-1
j_gene: TRBJ2-5
CDR3aa: SARGGSETQY

v_gene: TRBV28
j_gene: TRBJ2-5
CDR3aa: ASTGSVLETQY

v_gene: TRBV7-9
j_gene: TRBJ2-1
CDR3aa: ASSQLGGGYNEQF

v_gene: TRBV6-1
j_gene: TRBJ1-2
CDR3aa: ASRRDRDLNYGYT

v_gene: TRBV7-2
j_gene: TRBJ1-2
CDR3aa: ASSLKGIDYGYT

v_gene: TRBV4-1
j_gene: TRBJ2-7
CDR3aa: ASSQEIDRAWEQY

v_gene: TRBV27
j_gene: TRBJ1-3
CDR3aa: ASRDLRGPGGTIY

v_gene: TRBV7-9
j_gene: TRBJ2-2
CDR3aa: ASSLEALNTGELF

v_gene: TRBV5-1
j_gene: TRBJ2-1
CDR3aa: ASNGQGDEQF

v_gene: TRBV7-9
j_gene: TRBJ1-1
CDR3aa: ASSVGPMNTEAF

v_gene: TRBV9
j_gene: TRBJ2-7
CDR3aa: ASSVGPTPGEQY

v_gene: TRBV28
j_gene: TRBJ1-1
CDR3aa: ASSGSGGTRSEAF

v_gene: TRBV7-9
j_gene: TRBJ1-6
CDR3aa: ASSLYQGAGSPLH

v_gene: TRBV7-2
j_gene: TRBJ1-1
CDR3aa: ASSPQQGVNTEAF